Each of the 20 T cell receptor beta chains below was sequenced from the same sample in a study of cytomegalovirus exposure and HLA in healthy donors. Vbeta (60) and Jbeta (13) primers were used in the PCR. Sequencing used immunoSEQ multiplex PCR; TCRdb keeps in-frame clones, though not all of them. This table holds some 150,000 clones, approximately 80% found once. Sequenced sample: PBMCs. The receptor source for this set is a middle-aged woman in good health and CMV-seronegative.

The chain joins TRBV30 to TRBJ1-2, with a tentative D call TRBD1 (5 bases). CDR1 and CDR2 from the germline V gene are GTSNPN and SVGIG (reference sequence). The CDR3 consists of 13 residues. The chain's CDR3 is CASHTGRADGYTF. In nucleotides, the CDR3 is TGTGCTTCCCACACCGGCAGGGCGGATGGCTACACCTTC.

This clone turned up a few times. The chain recombines TRBV28 with TRBJ2-7; tentative D call: TRBD2 (8 bases). V was trimmed by 6 bases and J by 5 bases, leaving 17 bases between them. Germline V gene data show CDR1 as MDHEN and CDR2 as SYDVKM. The CDR3 is 14 residues long. The CDR3 DNA sequence: TGTGCCAGCAGCCGGGGGGGACAGCGTCACGAGCAGTACTTC. Translated: CASSRGGQRHEQYF.

This chain connects TRBV12-5 to TRBJ2-7, with 9 bases matching TRBD2. V dropped 6 bases and J dropped 0; count of bases not matched to a gene: 9. CDR1 is LGHNT and CDR2 is FRNRAP in the germline V gene. The CDR3 is 16 residues long. In DNA, the CDR3 is TGTGCTAGTGGCCCCCGAGCGGGGGGAATCTCCTACGAGCAGTACTTC. Translating it yields CASGPRAGGISYEQYF. The full variable domain, rest sourced from reference TRBV12-5 and TRBJ2-7, is DARVTQTPRHKVTEMGQEVTMRCQPILGHNTVFWYRQTMMQGLELLAYFRNRAPLDDSGMPKDRFSAEMPDATLATLKIQPSEPRDSAVYFCASGPRAGGISYEQYFGPGTRLTVT.

The genes are TRBV4-2 and TRBJ1-2, with 7 bases that match TRBD1. This CDR3 contains 15 residues. The ends lost 4 bases at V and 6 bases at J; junction bases unmatched: 11. Germline V gene lookup returns CDR1 LGHNA and CDR2 YNFKEQ. This CDR3 reads CASSRRDIGQDGYTF. The CDR3 bases are TGTGCCAGCAGCCGCCGGGACATCGGACAGGATGGCTACACCTTC.

The chain joins TRBV5-4 to TRBJ1-3; D is unresolved. The CDR3 runs to 17 residues. The ends were cut back, 0 bases at V and 0 bases at J, with 13 bases in the middle. Germline-derived CDR1 and CDR2 are SGHNT and YYREEE (reference sequence). In DNA form, the CDR3 reads TGTGCCAGCAGCTTGGAGAGGGCCCCACTCTCTGGAAACACCATATATTTT. Protein sequence: CASSLERAPLSGNTIYF.

The rearrangement joins TRBV7-2 to TRBJ2-7; D is possibly TRBD1 (6 bases). The CDR3 sequence is 13 residues long. Germline-derived CDR1 and CDR2 are SGHTA and FQGNSA. Trimming removed 4 bases from V and 3 bases from J, with 10 bases in between. The CDR3 coding sequence is TGTGCCAGCAGCTCAATACAGGGCTACGAGCAGTACTTC. This sequence encodes CASSSIQGYEQYF.

With regard to this clone: The junction departs from the called germline gene at one end, perhaps through a read error. The V gene is TRBV7-9, the J gene TRBJ1-1, with no clear D. There are 15 residues in the CDR3. The V gene's germline CDR1 is SEHNR and CDR2 FQNEAQ (reference sequence). The CDR3 DNA reads TGCGCCAGCAGCCAAGCAACCAAACTGAACACTGAAGCTTTCTTT. Its translation is CASSQATKLNTEAFF.

This chain joins TRBV6-5 and TRBJ1-2, with 11 bases matching TRBD1. After removal of 3 bases from V and 7 bases from J, the junction contained 7 bases not matched to a gene. The germline V gene has CDR1 MNHEY and CDR2 SVGAGI. The CDR3 consists of 15 residues. CDR3 in amino acids: CASSYLGQGAGGYTF. CDR3 in DNA: TGTGCCAGCAGTTATTTAGGACAGGGGGCCGGTGGCTACACCTTC.

V gene TRBV6-5 combines with J gene TRBJ1-1; the match to TRBD1 covers 11 bases. This CDR3 region has 12 residues. Germline trimming cut 6 bases from V and 10 bases from J; bases unmatched to any gene: 4. Germline-derived CDR1 and CDR2 are MNHEY and SVGAGI. The CDR3 loop is CASSWDRGLAFF. CDR3 nucleotide sequence: TGTGCCAGCAGCTGGGACAGGGGGTTAGCTTTCTTT.

This clone has just a few counts. This chain uses TRBV6-6 with TRBJ1-2; D is uncertain. The germline V gene encodes CDR1 MNHNY and CDR2 SVGAGI (reference sequence). V lost 1 base and J lost 4, with 4 bases in between. The CDR3 contains 12 residues. For the CDR3, the DNA is TGTGCCAGCAGTTACTTGGCCTATGGCTACACCTTC. Translating gives CASSYLAYGYTF.

In DNA form, the CDR3 reads TGCAGCGCTCGGGGTATCGCCACAGATACGCAGTATTTT. Protein sequence: CSARGIATDTQYF. V is TRBV29-1 and J is TRBJ2-3; weak D call: TRBD2 (5 bases). Germline V gene lookup returns CDR1 SQVTM and CDR2 ANQGSEA. V was clipped by 7 bases and J by 2 bases, with 13 bases between them. The CDR3 has 13 residues.

The chain uses TRBV4-1 and TRBJ2-3; TRBD1 aligns across 10 bases. The CDR3 contains 17 residues. J lost 4 bases, V lost 3 bases, and 10 bases had no gene match. CDR1 and CDR2 from the germline V gene are MGHRA and YSYEKL. CDR3 residues: CASSQGRQGAQADTQYF. In DNA, the CDR3 is TGCGCCAGCAGCCAGGGACGACAGGGGGCGCAGGCAGATACGCAGTATTTT.

The chain carries TRBV5-3 and TRBJ1-1; 9 bases align to TRBD1. TRBV5-3 is recorded as an ORF, its role being uncertain. This CDR3 has 19 amino acids. With V trimmed by 3 bases and J by 1 base, 16 bases remained unmatched. The CDR3 region is CARSSTPFPGQGGNTEAFF. In nucleotides, the CDR3 is TGTGCCAGAAGCTCGACGCCCTTCCCGGGACAGGGTGGGAACACTGAAGCTTTCTTT.

The chain carries TRBV9 and TRBJ1-5; perhaps TRBD1 as D (5 bases). Germline V gives CDR1 SGDLS, CDR2 YYNGEE. V lost 2 bases, J lost 5 bases, and 8 bases lay in between. This CDR3 is 13 amino acids long. CDR3 sequence reads: CASSVGGHQPQHF. DNA for the CDR3: TGTGCCAGCAGCGTCGGGGGACATCAGCCCCAGCATTTT. The whole variable domain, remainder taken from reference TRBV9 and TRBJ1-5, is DSGVTQTPKHLITATGQRVTLRCSPRSGDLSVYWYQQSLDQGLQFLIQYYNGEERAKGNILERFSAQQFPDLHSELNLSSLELGDSALYFCASSVGGHQPQHFGDGTRLSIL.

V and J are TRBV15 and TRBJ2-7; 8 positions agree with TRBD1. The germline CDR1 and CDR2 sequences are LNHNV and YYDKDF (reference sequence). V lost 5 bases to trimming and J lost 2 bases; unmatched junction nucleotides: 2. The CDR3 contains 13 residues. The CDR3 DNA is TGTGCCACCAGCCAGGGACAGGCCTACGAGCAGTACTTC. Translated: CATSQGQAYEQYF.

The gene calls are TRBV5-1 and TRBJ2-5, with unresolved D. Germline CDR1 is SGHRS and CDR2 is YFSETQ. V lost 5 bases, J lost 4 bases, and 9 bases lay in between. This CDR3 contains 12 residues. CDR3 residues: CASRFQSETQYF. The CDR3 nucleotides read TGCGCCAGCAGGTTCCAGTCAGAGACCCAGTACTTC.

The rearrangement joins TRBV7-3 to TRBJ1-1; the D is unclear. The CDR3 covers 13 residues. Germline CDR1 and CDR2: SGHTA and FQGTGA. V dropped 2 bases and J dropped 10 bases, with 14 bases sitting between them. DNA of the CDR3: TGTGCCAGCAGCTTAGGCGTGGCAGGAGGAGCTTTCTTT. Its translation is CASSLGVAGGAFF.

The chain carries TRBV6-4 and TRBJ2-1; TRBD1 matches at 10 bases. J gave up 7 bases and V 8 bases, and 11 bases lay outside the gene matches. The CDR3 runs to 15 residues. Germline V CDR1 and CDR2: MRHNA, SNTAGT. The CDR3: CASGQTGGEVNEQFF. The CDR3 coding sequence is TGTGCCAGCGGACAGACAGGGGGCGAGGTGAATGAGCAGTTCTTC.

This chain connects TRBV7-2 to TRBJ1-2, with D hard to call. V lost 0 bases to trimming and J lost 5 bases, with 7 bases between them. Per the germline V gene, CDR1 is SGHTA and CDR2 is FQGNSA. The CDR3 runs 13 residues. The CDR3 sequence: CASSLANSYGYTF. The CDR3 nucleotides are TGTGCCAGCAGCTTAGCCAACAGTTATGGCTACACCTTC. Complete variable domain (other parts from reference TRBV7-2 and TRBJ1-2): GAGVSQSPSNKVTEKGKDVELRCDPISGHTALYWYRQSLGQGLEFLIYFQGNSAPDKSGLPSDRFSAERTGGSVSTLTIQRTQQEDSAVYLCASSLANSYGYTFGSGTRLTVV.

The chain is built from TRBV4-1 and TRBJ2-5; weak D call: TRBD1 (5 bases). V was shortened by 0 bases and J by 5 bases, with 13 bases between the two germline ends. Per the germline V gene, CDR1 is MGHRA and CDR2 is YSYEKL. The CDR3 sequence is 15 residues long. This CDR3 is CASSQDGAGKETQYF. The CDR3 nucleotides read TGCGCCAGCAGCCAAGACGGAGCAGGGAAGGAGACCCAGTACTTC.